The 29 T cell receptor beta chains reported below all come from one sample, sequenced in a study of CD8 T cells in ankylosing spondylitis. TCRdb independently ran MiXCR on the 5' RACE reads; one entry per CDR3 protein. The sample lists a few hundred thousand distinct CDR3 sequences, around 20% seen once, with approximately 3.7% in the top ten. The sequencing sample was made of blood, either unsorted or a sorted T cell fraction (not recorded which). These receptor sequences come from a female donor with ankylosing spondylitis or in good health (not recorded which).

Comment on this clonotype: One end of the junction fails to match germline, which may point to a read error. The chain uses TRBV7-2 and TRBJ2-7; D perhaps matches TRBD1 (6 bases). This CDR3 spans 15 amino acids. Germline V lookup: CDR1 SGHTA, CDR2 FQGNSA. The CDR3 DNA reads TGTGCCAGCAGCATAGCAGGGACATCCTCCTACGAGCAGTACTTC. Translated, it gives CASSIAGTSSYEQYF.

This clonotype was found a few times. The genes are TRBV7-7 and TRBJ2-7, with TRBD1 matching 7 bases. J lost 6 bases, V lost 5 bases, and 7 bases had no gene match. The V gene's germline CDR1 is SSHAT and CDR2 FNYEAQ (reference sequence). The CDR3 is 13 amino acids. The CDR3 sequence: CASSIDRVGEQYF. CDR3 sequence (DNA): TGTGCCAGCAGCATTGACAGGGTAGGCGAGCAGTACTTC.

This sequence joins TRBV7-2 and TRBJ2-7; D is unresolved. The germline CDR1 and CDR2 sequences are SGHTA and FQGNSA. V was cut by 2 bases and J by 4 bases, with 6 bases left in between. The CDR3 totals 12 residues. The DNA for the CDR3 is TGTGCCAGCAGCTTAAGAGGTTACGAGCAGTACTTC. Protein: CASSLRGYEQYF.

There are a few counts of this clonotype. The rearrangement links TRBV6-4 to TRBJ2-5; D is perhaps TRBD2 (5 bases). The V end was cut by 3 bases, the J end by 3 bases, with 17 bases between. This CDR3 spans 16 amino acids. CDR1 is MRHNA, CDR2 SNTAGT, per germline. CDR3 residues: CASSEPPPGSEETQYF. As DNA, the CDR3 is TGTGCCAGCAGTGAACCACCTCCTGGGAGTGAAGAGACCCAGTACTTC.

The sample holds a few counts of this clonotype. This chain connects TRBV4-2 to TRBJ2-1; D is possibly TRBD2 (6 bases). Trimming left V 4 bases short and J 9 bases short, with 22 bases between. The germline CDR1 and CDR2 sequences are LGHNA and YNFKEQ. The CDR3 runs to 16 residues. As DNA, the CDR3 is TGTGCCAGCAGCCCCCAAGTTGAGCCGGGAGTCCCTGAGCAGTTCTTC. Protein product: CASSPQVEPGVPEQFF.

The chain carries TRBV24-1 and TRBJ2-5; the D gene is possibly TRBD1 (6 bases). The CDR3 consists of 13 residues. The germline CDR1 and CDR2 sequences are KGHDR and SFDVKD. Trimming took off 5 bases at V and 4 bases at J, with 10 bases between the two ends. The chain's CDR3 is CATSGWDTETQYF. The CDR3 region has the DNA TGTGCCACCAGTGGTTGGGACACAGAGACCCAGTACTTC.

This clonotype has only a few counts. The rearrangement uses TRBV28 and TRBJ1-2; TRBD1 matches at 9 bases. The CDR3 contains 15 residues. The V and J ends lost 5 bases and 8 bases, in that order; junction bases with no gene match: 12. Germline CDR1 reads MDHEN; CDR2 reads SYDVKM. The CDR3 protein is CASSRSGTGSGGYTF. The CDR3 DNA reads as TGTGCCAGCAGTCGCTCCGGGACAGGGTCTGGCGGCTACACCTTC.

The CDR3 DNA reads as TGTGCCAGCAGCTCTTCCCAGGGCGACAATGAGCAGTTCTTC. This codes for CASSSSQGDNEQFF. The rearrangement joins TRBV7-8 to TRBJ2-1; D perhaps matches TRBD1 (5 bases). This CDR3 comprises 14 residues. Trimming pared 4 bases from V and 5 bases from J, leaving 12 bases between. The germline V gene encodes CDR1 SGHVS and CDR2 FQNEAQ.

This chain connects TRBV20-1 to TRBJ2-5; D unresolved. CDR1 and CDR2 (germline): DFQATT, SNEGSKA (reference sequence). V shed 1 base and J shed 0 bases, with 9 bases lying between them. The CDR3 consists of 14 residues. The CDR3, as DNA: TGCAGTGCTAGAGCCAGCAGATACCAAGAGACCCAGTACTTC. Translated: CSARASRYQETQYF.

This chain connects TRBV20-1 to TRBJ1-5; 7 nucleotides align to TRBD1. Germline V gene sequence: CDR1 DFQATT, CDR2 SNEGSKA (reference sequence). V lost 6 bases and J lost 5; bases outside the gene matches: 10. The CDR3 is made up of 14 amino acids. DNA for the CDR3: TGCAGTGCCCTGAGACAGGGTCAGGATCAGCCCCAGCATTTT. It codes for CSALRQGQDQPQHF.

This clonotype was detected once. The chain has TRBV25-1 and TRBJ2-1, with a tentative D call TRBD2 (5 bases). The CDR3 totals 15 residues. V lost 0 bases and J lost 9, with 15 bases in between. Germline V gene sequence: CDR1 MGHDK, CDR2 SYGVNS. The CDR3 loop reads CASSEYSDRGSEQFF. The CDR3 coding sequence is TGTGCCAGCAGTGAATATAGCGATCGGGGTTCTGAGCAGTTCTTC.

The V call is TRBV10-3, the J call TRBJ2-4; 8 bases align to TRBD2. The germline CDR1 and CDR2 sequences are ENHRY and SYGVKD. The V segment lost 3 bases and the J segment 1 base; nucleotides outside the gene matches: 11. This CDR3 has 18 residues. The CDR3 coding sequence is TGTGCCATCAGTGATACCACAGCGGGGGTAGGGGCCAAAAACATTCAGTACTTC. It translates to CAISDTTAGVGAKNIQYF.

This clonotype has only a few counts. CDR3 loop: CASSYRGQRSSYNEQFF. CDR3 DNA sequence: TGTGCCAGCAGTTACAGAGGACAGCGAAGCTCCTACAATGAGCAGTTCTTC. The V and J genes are TRBV6-5 and TRBJ2-1; D might be TRBD1 (6 bases). V was pared by 2 bases and J by 0 bases, with 14 bases between. The germline V gene has CDR1 MNHEY and CDR2 SVGAGI. There are 17 residues in the CDR3.

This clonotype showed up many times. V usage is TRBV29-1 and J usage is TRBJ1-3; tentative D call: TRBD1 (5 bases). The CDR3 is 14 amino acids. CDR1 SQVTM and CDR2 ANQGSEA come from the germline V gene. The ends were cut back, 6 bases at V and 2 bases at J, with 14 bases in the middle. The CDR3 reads CSVQGGGAGNTIYF. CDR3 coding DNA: TGCAGCGTCCAGGGTGGGGGAGCTGGAAACACCATATATTTT.

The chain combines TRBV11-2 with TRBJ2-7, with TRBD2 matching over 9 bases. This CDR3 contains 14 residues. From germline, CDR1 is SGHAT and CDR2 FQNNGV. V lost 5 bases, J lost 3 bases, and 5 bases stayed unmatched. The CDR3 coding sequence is TGTGCCAGCAGCGCTAGCGGGGAATACTACGAGCAGTACTTC. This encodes CASSASGEYYEQYF.

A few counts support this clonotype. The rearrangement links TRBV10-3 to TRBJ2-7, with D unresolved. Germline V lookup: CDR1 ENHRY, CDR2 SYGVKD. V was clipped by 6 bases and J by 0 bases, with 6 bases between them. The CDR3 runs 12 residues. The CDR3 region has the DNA TGTGCCATCAGAGGGCCCTCCTACGAGCAGTACTTC. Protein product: CAIRGPSYEQYF.

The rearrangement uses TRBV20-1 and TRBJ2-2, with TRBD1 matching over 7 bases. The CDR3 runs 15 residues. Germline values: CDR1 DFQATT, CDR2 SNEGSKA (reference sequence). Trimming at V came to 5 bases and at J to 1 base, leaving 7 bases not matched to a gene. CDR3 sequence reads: CSAAPGTENTGELFF. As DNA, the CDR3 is TGCAGTGCTGCTCCCGGGACAGAGAACACCGGGGAGCTGTTTTTT.

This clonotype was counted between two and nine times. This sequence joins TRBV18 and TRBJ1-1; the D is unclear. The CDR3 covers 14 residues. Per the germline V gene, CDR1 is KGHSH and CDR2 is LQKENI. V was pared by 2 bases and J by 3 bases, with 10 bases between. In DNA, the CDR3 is TGTGCCAGCTCACCATCCGGGGATTACACTGAAGCTTTCTTT. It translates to CASSPSGDYTEAFF. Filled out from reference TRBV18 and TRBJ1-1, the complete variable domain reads NAGVMQNPRHLVRRRGQEARLRCSPMKGHSHVYWYRQLPEEGLKFMVYLQKENIIDESGMPKERFSAEFPKEGPSILRIQQVVRGDSAAYFCASSPSGDYTEAFFGQGTRLTVV.

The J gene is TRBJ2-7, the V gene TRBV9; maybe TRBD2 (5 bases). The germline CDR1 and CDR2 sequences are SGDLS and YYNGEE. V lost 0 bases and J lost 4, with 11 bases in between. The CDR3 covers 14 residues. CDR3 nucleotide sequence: TGTGCCAGCAGCGTAGCTGAGGGATCGTACGAGCAGTACTTC. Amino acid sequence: CASSVAEGSYEQYF.

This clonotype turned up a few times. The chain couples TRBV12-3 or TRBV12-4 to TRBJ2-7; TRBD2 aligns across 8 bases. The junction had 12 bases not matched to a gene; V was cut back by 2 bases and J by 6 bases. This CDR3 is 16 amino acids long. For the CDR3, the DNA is TGTGCCAGCAGTTTACGGGGAAGCGGGAGAGGTCGCGAGCAGTACTTC. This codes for CASSLRGSGRGREQYF.

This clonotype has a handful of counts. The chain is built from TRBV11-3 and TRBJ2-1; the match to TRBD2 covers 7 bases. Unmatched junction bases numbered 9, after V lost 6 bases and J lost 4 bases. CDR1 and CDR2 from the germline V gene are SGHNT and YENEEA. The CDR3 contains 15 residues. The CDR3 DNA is TGTGCCAGCAGAATAGCGGGTTCTAATTACAATGAGCAGTTCTTC. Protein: CASRIAGSNYNEQFF.

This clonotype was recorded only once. CDR3 protein: CASSWGQGTNEKLFF. CDR3 coding DNA: TGTGCCAGCAGCTGGGGGCAGGGAACAAATGAAAAACTGTTTTTT. The chain combines TRBV5-5 with TRBJ1-4; maybe TRBD1 (6 bases). Germline V CDR1 and CDR2: SGHKS, YYEKEE (reference sequence). Trimming took off 3 bases at V and 5 bases at J, with 14 bases between the two ends. The CDR3 runs 15 residues.

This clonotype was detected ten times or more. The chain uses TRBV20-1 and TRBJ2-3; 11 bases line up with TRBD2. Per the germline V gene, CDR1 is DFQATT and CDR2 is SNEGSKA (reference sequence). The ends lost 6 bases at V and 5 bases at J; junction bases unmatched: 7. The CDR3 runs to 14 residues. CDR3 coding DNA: TGCAGTGCCCTGCCGCTAGCGGGAGGAGATACGCAGTATTTT. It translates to CSALPLAGGDTQYF.

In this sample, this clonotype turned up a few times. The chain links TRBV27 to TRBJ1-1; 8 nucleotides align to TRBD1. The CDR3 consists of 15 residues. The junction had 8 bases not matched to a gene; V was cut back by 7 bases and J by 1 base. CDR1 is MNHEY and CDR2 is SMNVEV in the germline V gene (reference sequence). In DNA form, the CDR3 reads TGTGCCAGCACCATAAGGACAGGGACGAACACTGAAGCTTTCTTT. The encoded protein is CASTIRTGTNTEAFF.

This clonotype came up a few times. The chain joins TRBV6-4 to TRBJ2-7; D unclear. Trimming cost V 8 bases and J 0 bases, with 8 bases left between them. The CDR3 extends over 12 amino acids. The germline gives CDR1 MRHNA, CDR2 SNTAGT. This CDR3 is CASWQYSYEQYF. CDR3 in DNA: TGTGCCAGCTGGCAGTACTCCTACGAGCAGTACTTC.

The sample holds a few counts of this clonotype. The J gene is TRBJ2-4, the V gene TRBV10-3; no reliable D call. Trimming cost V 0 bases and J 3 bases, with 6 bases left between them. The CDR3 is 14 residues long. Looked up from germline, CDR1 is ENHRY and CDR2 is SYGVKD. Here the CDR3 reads CAISESNHKNIQYF. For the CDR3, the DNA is TGTGCCATCAGTGAGTCGAACCACAAAAACATTCAGTACTTC.

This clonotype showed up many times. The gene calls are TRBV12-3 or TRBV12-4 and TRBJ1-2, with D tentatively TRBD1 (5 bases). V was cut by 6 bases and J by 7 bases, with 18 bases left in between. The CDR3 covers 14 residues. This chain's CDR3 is CASSFTTADSGYTF. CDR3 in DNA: TGTGCCAGCAGCTTCACGACAGCGGACTCTGGCTACACCTTC.

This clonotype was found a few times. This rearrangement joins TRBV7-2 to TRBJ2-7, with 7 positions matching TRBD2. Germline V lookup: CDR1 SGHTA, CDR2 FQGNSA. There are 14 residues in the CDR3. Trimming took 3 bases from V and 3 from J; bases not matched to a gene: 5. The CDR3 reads CASSLGGVNYEQYF. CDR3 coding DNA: TGTGCCAGCAGCTTGGGAGGGGTGAACTACGAGCAGTACTTC.

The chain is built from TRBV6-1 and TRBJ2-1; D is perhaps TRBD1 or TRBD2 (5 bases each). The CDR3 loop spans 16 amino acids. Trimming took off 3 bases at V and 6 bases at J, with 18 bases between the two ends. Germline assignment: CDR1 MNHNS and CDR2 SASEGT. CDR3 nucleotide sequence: TGTGCCAGCAGTGACCCCGGGACGCGTCACCCCAATGAGCAGTTCTTC. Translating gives CASSDPGTRHPNEQFF.